This TCR beta chain was captured by sequencing in a study of CXCR3-negative and CXCR3-positive naive CD8 T cells. Study results and caveats: Relative to CXCR3-negative naive cells, CXCR3-positive naive cells had more hydrophobic TRB CDR3s. Memory, not naive, CXCR3-negative and CXCR3-positive cells differed in TRBV-TRBJ usage.

From germline, CDR1 is SQVTM and CDR2 ANQGSEA. The CDR3 contains 12 residues. As regards this clonotype: Its antigen is not identified.

The authors prepared UMI-labeled TRB cDNA libraries by 5' RACE. Each CDR3 protein gets one entry in TCRdb, which reprocessed the 5' RACE reads and gives no DNA. Its clone listing holds several thousand distinct CDR3 sequences. The chain uses TRBV29-1 and TRBJ2-7; TCRdb selects TRBD2, and the lack of DNA leaves this call unchecked. Sample: naive CXCR3+ CD8+ T cells from blood. Subset denoted: CD45RO-CCR7+CD27+CD95- naive CD8+ T cells expressing CXCR3 (TNR3+). This TCR was sampled from a human donor in good health. Some clones in this sample may be carry-over from other donors' samples. CDR3 sequence: CSVLAGTYEQYF.